This T cell receptor beta chain was recorded in a study of early T cells in non-severe SARS-CoV-2 infection. For the study at large: Sequencing input comprised bulk RNA from unsorted whole blood; chain pairing was not available. Study results and caveats: Anti-spike CD8 responses were favored in VDJdb matching, and private and CD4 specificities were missed.

Of note for this clonotype: What it recognizes is unknown.

Molecules of cDNA were individually given unique molecular identifiers that were attached to them. TCRdb fed the 5' RACE reads into MiXCR, producing one record per CDR3 protein. The sample holds about 64,000 distinct CDR3 sequences; around 13% are singletons and the top ten take around 4.3%. The source is an adult who was a healthcare worker with PCR-confirmed SARS-CoV-2 infection or an uninfected control (not recorded which). The source material was whole blood.

As DNA, the CDR3 is TGTGCCAGCAGCCTCGGGACAGCTCAGAACTATGGCTACACCTTC. Protein: CASSLGTAQNYGYTF. The genes are TRBV6-2 or TRBV6-3 and TRBJ1-2; the match to TRBD1 covers 7 bases. CDR3 length: 15 residues. CDR1 is MNHEY and CDR2 is SVGEGT in the germline V gene. V lost 6 bases, J lost 2 bases, and 9 bases stayed unmatched.